This T cell receptor (beta chain) was sequenced in a study of beta chain features in type 1 diabetes. In germline, CDR1 is KGHSH, CDR2 LQKENI. Trimming took 0 bases from V and 5 from J; bases not matched to a gene: 8. The CDR3 is 16 residues long. The authors reverse transcribed all of the isolated RNA, so sequencing captured expressed TCRB transcripts. Assay: immunoSEQ multiplex PCR; the TCRdb copy retains only in-frame clones and omits some. Of tens of thousands of clones listed, around a third are singletons. The chain couples TRBV18 to TRBJ2-5; 8 bases line up with TRBD2. The receptor was isolated from a young woman in good health. Sequenced material: stem cell memory CD4+ T cells from blood. CDR3 nucleotide sequence: TGTGCCAGCTCACCACCGTTAGCGGGAAGCGGGGAGACCCAGTACTTC. Residues: CASSPPLAGSGETQYF.